This T cell receptor (beta chain) was recovered during a study of control samples from healthy donors and cancer patients. Some clones are missing from TCRdb's copy, which holds only in-frame ones; the method was immunoSEQ multiplex PCR. The profile covers some 170,000 clones, with 96% appearing a single time and around 0.92% taken by the ten largest. Germline lookup yields CDR1 SNHLY and CDR2 FYNNEI. V shed 8 bases and J shed 1 base, with 12 bases lying between them. The CDR3 is 14 residues long. This clonotype was obtained from a woman in her thirties in good health. The chain is built from TRBV2 and TRBJ2-1; D not resolved. Sequenced material: blood. CDR3 sequence: CASGRSLSYNEQFF. CDR3 bases: TGTGCCAGCGGGCGGTCACTATCCTACAATGAGCAGTTCTTC.